The 9 T cell receptor beta chains in this list originate from one sample, sequenced in a study of T-cell reconstitution after alpha-beta-depleted transplantation in children. TCRbeta library construction was performed incorporating unique molecular identifiers. In TCRdb, the PCR reads were re-called with MiXCR into one record per CDR3 protein. The sample contains approximately 300,000 distinct CDR3 sequences, more than 9% of which appear only once. The sample here was peripheral blood, taken 180 days after TCRalphabeta/CD19-depleted stem cell transplant. The receptors derive from a male patient aged 2 to 10 who had a stem cell transplant for chronic granulomatous disease, so the T cells may come from the graft donor.

The chain carries TRBV7-2 and TRBJ2-5; no clear D. The CDR3 runs to 13 residues. V dropped 3 bases and J dropped 4 bases, with 9 bases sitting between them. In germline, CDR1 is SGHTA, CDR2 FQGNSA. The CDR3 protein is CASSFTHRETQYF. In DNA, the CDR3 is TGTGCCAGCAGCTTTACCCACCGAGAGACCCAGTACTTC.

This clonotype was observed at least ten times. In DNA, the CDR3 is TGCAGTGCTCGGACTAGCGGGAGGCCGGGGTACGAGCAGTACTTC. Protein sequence: CSARTSGRPGYEQYF. The chain couples TRBV20-1 to TRBJ2-7; the match to TRBD2 covers 14 bases. V shed 5 bases and J 4 bases; nucleotides not matched to a gene: 7. The CDR3 is 15 amino acids. Germline CDR1 reads DFQATT; CDR2 reads SNEGSKA (reference sequence).

This clonotype was counted many times. V and J are TRBV24-1 and TRBJ2-3; no definite D call. The CDR3 totals 14 residues. The germline V gene encodes CDR1 KGHDR and CDR2 SFDVKD. V lost 7 bases and J lost 0, with 10 bases in between. CDR3 region: CATSPLGSTDTQYF. CDR3 nucleotide sequence: TGTGCCACCAGCCCTTTGGGTAGCACAGATACGCAGTATTTT.

The table lists this clonotype with many counts. J is TRBJ2-3 and V is TRBV6-2 or TRBV6-3; D is ambiguous. The CDR3 loop spans 13 amino acids. Germline CDR1 is MNHEY and CDR2 is SVGEGT. V was shortened by 4 bases and J by 0 bases, with 5 bases between the two germline ends. CDR3 bases: TGTGCCAGCAGTTCCAAGAGCACAGATACGCAGTATTTT. Its translation is CASSSKSTDTQYF.

There are many counts of this clonotype. The chain is built from TRBV19 and TRBJ2-4, with D tentatively TRBD1 or TRBD2 (5 bases each). The germline V gene encodes CDR1 LNHDA and CDR2 SQIVND (reference sequence). This CDR3 comprises 17 residues. Trimming removed 1 base at V and 0 bases at J, with 13 bases between. This CDR3 reads CASSIGGTNLAKNIQYF. CDR3 nucleotides: TGTGCCAGTAGTATAGGAGGGACGAATCTAGCCAAAAACATTCAGTACTTC.

The table lists this clonotype with many counts. The chain employs TRBV20-1 and TRBJ1-6; no firm D call. Per germline, CDR1 DFQATT and CDR2 SNEGSKA (reference sequence). CDR3 length: 16 residues. The ends were cut back, 0 bases at V and 1 base at J, with 10 bases in the middle. CDR3 loop: CSAREFRASYNSPLHF. The CDR3 DNA is TGCAGTGCTAGAGAGTTCCGGGCATCCTATAATTCACCCCTCCACTTT.

Turning to this clonotype: This may come from a read error, since a much larger clone is one base off. This chain links TRBV5-4 with TRBJ1-5; possible D gene TRBD1, 5 bases. Germline-derived CDR1 and CDR2 are SGHNT and YYREEE (reference sequence). The CDR3 spans 16 residues. Trimming pared 2 bases from V and 4 bases from J, leaving 16 bases between. CDR3 protein: CASSFYLGQNNQPQHF. CDR3 in DNA: TGTGCCAGCAGCTTTTATCTGGGGCAGAATAATCAGCCCCAGCATTTT.

In this sample, this clonotype turned up many times. The chain recombines TRBV14 with TRBJ2-7; the D gene could be TRBD1 or TRBD2 (5 bases each). Between the trimmed V and J ends, which lost 2 bases and 9 bases, there was a span of 14 bases. The CDR3 contains 13 residues. CDR1 and CDR2 (germline): SGHDN, FVKESK. CDR3 nucleotides: TGTGCCAGCAGCCAATTTCAGGGAGTGGGGCAGTACTTC. Its translation is CASSQFQGVGQYF.

This clonotype was detected a few times. The genes are TRBV28 and TRBJ2-7; D is undetermined. The CDR3 sequence is 14 residues long. V shed 4 bases and J shed 1 base, with 11 bases lying between them. Looked up from germline, CDR1 is MDHEN and CDR2 is SYDVKM. CDR3 amino acids: CASSYPLRSYEQYF. In DNA, the CDR3 is TGTGCCAGCAGTTACCCTTTAAGGTCCTACGAGCAGTACTTC.